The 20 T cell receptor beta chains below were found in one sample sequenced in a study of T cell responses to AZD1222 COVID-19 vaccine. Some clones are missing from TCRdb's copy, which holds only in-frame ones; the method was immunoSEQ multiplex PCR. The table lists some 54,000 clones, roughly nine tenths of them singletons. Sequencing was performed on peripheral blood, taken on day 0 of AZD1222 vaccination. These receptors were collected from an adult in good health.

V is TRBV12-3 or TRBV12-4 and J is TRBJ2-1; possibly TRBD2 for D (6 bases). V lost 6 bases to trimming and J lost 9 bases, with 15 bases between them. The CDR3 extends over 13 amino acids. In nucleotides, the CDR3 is TGTGCCAGCAGCCGCACTAGCTTAGGTGAGCAGTTCTTC. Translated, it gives CASSRTSLGEQFF.

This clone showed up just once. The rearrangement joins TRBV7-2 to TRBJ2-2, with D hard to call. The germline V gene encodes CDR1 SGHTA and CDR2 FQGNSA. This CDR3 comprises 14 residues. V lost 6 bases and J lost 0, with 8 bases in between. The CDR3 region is CASSPKANTGELFF. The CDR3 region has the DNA TGTGCCAGCAGTCCTAAGGCGAACACCGGGGAGCTGTTTTTT.

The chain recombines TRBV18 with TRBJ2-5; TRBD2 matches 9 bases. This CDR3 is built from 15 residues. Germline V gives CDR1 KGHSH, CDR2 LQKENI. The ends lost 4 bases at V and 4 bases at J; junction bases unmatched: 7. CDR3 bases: TGTGCCAGCTCACGGAGCCAACTAGCGGGAGAGACCCAGTACTTC. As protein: CASSRSQLAGETQYF.

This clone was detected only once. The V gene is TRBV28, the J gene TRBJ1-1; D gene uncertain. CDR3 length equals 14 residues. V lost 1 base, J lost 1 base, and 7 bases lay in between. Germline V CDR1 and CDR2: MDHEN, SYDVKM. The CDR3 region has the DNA TGTGCCAGCAGTTTATTTGGCCCGAACACTGAAGCTTTCTTT. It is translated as CASSLFGPNTEAFF.

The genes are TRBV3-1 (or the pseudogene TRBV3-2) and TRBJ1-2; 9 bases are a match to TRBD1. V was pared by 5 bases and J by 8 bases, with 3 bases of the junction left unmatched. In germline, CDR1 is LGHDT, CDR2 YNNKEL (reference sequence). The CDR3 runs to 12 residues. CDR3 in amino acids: CASSRTGEGYTF. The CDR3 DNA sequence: TGTGCCAGCAGCAGGACAGGGGAAGGCTACACCTTC.

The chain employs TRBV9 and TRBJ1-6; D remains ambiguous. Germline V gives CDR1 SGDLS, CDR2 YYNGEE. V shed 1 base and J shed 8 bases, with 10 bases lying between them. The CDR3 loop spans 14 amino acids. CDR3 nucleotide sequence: TGTGCCAGCAGCGTAAATTTCAACGATTCACCCCTCCACTTT. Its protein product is CASSVNFNDSPLHF.

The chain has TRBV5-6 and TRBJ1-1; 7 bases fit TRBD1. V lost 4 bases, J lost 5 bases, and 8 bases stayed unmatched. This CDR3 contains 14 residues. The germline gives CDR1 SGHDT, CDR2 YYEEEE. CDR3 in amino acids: CASSIWDSRTEAFF. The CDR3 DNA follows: TGTGCCAGCAGCATATGGGACAGTAGGACTGAAGCTTTCTTT.

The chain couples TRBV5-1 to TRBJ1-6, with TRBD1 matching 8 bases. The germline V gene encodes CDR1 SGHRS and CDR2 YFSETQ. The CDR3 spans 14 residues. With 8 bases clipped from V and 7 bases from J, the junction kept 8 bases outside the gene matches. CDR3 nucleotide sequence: TGCGCCAGTCAAGCAGGGGGCGCGAATTCACCCCTCCACTTT. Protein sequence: CASQAGGANSPLHF.

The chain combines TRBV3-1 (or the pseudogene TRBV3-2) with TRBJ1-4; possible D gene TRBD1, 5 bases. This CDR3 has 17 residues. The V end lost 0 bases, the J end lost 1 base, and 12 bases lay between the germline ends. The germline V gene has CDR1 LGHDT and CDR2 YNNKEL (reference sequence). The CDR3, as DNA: TGTGCCAGCAGCCAAGATCTCCAGGGTGGAACTAATGAAAAACTGTTTTTT. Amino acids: CASSQDLQGGTNEKLFF.

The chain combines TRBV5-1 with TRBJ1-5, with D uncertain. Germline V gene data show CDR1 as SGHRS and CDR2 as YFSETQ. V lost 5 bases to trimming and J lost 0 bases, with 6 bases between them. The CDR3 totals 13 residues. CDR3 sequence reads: CASREDSNQPQHF. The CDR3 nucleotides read TGCGCCAGCAGGGAAGATAGCAATCAGCCCCAGCATTTT.

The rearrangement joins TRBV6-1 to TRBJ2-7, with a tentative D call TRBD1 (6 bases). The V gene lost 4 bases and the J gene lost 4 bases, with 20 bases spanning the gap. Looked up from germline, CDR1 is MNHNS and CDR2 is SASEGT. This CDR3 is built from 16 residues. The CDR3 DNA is TGTGCCAGCAGTGGAGGAGCGGACACAGGGTGGTACGAGCAGTACTTC. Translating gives CASSGGADTGWYEQYF.

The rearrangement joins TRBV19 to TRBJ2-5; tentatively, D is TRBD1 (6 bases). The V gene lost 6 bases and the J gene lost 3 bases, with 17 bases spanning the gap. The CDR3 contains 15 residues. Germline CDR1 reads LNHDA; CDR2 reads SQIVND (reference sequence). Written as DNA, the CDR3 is TGTGCCAGTAGGCCAAAACTAGGGGGTGAAGAGACCCAGTACTTC. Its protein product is CASRPKLGGEETQYF.

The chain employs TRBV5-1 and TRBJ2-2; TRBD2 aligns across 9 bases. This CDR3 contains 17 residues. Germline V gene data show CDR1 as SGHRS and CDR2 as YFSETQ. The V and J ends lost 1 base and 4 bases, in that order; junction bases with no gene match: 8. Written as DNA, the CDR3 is TGCGCCAGCAGCTTGTTCCCTAGCGGGATGGGCACCGGGGAGCTGTTTTTT. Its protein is CASSLFPSGMGTGELFF.

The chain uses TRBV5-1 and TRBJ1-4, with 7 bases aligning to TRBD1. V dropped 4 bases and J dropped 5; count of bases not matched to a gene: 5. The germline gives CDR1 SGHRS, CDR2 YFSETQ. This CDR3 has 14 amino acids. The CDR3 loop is CASSIGTANEKLFF. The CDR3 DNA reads TGCGCCAGCAGCATCGGGACAGCCAATGAAAAACTGTTTTTT.

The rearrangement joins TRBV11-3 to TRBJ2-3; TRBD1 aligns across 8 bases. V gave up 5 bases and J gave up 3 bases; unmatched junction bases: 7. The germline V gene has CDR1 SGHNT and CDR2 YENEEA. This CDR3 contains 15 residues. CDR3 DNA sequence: TGTGCCAGCAGCCCCGGACAGGGAGGAACAGATACGCAGTATTTT. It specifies CASSPGQGGTDTQYF.

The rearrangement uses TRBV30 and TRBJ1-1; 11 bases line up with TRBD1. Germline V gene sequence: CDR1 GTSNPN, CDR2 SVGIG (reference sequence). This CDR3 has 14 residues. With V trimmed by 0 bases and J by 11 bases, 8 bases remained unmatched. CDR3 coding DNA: TGTGCCTGGAGTGTATTAGGGACAGGGGGGACGGCTTTCTTT. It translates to CAWSVLGTGGTAFF.

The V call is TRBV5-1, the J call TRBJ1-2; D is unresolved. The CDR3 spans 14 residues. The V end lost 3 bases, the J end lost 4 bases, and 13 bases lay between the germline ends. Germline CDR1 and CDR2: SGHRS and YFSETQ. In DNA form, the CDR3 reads TGCGCCAGCAGCTCGTCTCGGGAGGCCTATGGCTACACCTTC. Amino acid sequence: CASSSSREAYGYTF.

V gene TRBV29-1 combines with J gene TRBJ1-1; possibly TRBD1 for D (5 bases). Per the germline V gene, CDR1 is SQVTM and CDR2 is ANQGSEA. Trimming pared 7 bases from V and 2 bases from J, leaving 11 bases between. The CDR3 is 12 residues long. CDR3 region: CSARGTNTEAFF. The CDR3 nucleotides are TGCAGCGCTCGCGGGACTAACACTGAAGCTTTCTTT.

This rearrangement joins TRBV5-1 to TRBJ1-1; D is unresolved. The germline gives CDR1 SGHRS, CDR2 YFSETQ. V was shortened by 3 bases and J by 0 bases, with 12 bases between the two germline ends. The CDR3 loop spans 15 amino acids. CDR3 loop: CASSSYSGMNTEAFF. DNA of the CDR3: TGCGCCAGCAGCTCCTACAGCGGAATGAACACTGAAGCTTTCTTT.

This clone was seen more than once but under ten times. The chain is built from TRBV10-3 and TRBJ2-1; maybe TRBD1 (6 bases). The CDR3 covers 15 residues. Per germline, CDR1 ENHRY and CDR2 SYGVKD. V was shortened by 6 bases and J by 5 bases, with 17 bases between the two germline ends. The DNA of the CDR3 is TGTGCCATCAGGGAACAGGGTAAGGCCGACAATGAGCAGTTCTTC. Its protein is CAIREQGKADNEQFF.